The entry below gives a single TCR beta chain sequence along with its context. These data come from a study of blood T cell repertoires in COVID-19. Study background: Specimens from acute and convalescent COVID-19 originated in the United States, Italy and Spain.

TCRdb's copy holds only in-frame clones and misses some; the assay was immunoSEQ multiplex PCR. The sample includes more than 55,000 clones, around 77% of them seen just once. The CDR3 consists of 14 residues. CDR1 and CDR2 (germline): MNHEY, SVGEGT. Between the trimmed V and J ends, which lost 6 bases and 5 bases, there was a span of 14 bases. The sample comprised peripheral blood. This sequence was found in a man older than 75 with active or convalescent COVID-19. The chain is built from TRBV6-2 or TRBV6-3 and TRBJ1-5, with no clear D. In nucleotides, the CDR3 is TGTGCCAGCAGCCCACTTGTCCCATATCAGCCCCAGCATTTT. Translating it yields CASSPLVPYQPQHF.